This T cell receptor beta chain was profiled in a study of CD8 T cells in Susac syndrome. Study-level findings and limits: In its TCR sequencing and HLA analysis, the study acknowledged that the number of individuals was relatively small.

As for this clonotype: The antigen is undetermined.

An amount of RNA that ranged from about 0.45 to 1 ug was reverse transcribed with random hexamers. A multiplex approach, immunoSEQ multiplex PCR, amplified TCR beta CDR3 across 54 Vbeta and 13 Jbeta. TCRdb independently ran MiXCR on the immunoSEQ multiplex PCR reads; one entry per CDR3 protein. Of about 160,000 distinct CDR3 sequences listed, over 85% are singletons. CDR3 length: 14 amino acids. The V and J ends lost 8 bases and 1 base respectively, with 14 bases between them. CD8+ and CD4+ T cells circulating in blood were sequenced for TCR beta. The clonotype was recovered from a human donor in good health. Specimen: CD4+ T cells from PBMCs. The chain is built from TRBV12-3 or TRBV12-4 and TRBJ1-2; D unresolved. The CDR3 DNA reads TGTGCCAGCTCCAGGCAGGCTTATAACTATGGCTACACCTTC. This sequence encodes CASSRQAYNYGYTF.